These 17 T cell receptor beta chains share one sample of origin, sequenced in a study of cytomegalovirus exposure and HLA in healthy donors. Measured with immunoSEQ multiplex PCR; TCRdb has only the in-frame clones, and not every one. The table lists roughly 110,000 clones, around 89% of them singletons, with more than 1.5% in the top ten. The sample was PBMCs. These receptors originate from a young woman in good health and CMV-seropositive.

The V gene is TRBV7-6, the J gene TRBJ2-3, with 8 positions matching TRBD2. The CDR3 consists of 16 residues. Trimming removed 6 bases from V and 4 bases from J; junction bases left unmatched: 12. CDR1 SGHVS and CDR2 FNYEAQ come from the germline V gene. This CDR3 reads CASRPGGEGLPDTQYF. CDR3 DNA: TGTGCCAGCAGACCCGGGGGGGAGGGGCTGCCAGATACGCAGTATTTT.

A few counts support this clone. As DNA, the CDR3 is TGTGCCAGCAGCCTACAGGTTACCTATGGCTACACCTTC. Its translation is CASSLQVTYGYTF. This chain uses TRBV5-6 with TRBJ1-2; D may be TRBD1 (5 bases). The CDR3 covers 13 residues. Germline-derived CDR1 and CDR2 are SGHDT and YYEEEE. V lost 4 bases to trimming and J lost 4 bases, with 11 bases between them.

With respect to this clone: A junction end diverges from the germline sequence, so it may reflect a read error. The CDR3 region is CANSYRGSTYNEQFF. CDR3 DNA sequence: TGTGCCAACAGCTACAGGGGAAGTACCTACAATGAGCAGTTCTTC. The chain uses TRBV7-2 and TRBJ2-1; 7 bases are a match to TRBD1. The germline CDR1 and CDR2 sequences are SGHTA and FQGNSA. The CDR3 loop spans 15 amino acids.

This chain uses TRBV6-6 with TRBJ1-1, with 8 positions matching TRBD1. CDR3 size: 14 residues. Losses at the gene ends were 6 bases for V and 0 bases for J; bases not matched to a gene: 3. Germline CDR1 and CDR2: MNHNY and SVGAGI (reference sequence). The CDR3, as DNA: TGTGCCAGCAGAGACAGGGGTATGAACACTGAAGCTTTCTTT. Protein: CASRDRGMNTEAFF.

The chain couples TRBV5-4 to TRBJ1-2; 9 nucleotides agree with TRBD1. The trim removed 4 bases at V and 11 bases at J, leaving 9 bases unmatched. CDR3 length equals 13 residues. Germline CDR1 SGHNT, CDR2 YYREEE (reference sequence). CDR3 nucleotides: TGTGCCAGCAGCAGGGGACAGGGCAAGCGGTACACCTTC. It specifies CASSRGQGKRYTF.

J is TRBJ2-6 and V is TRBV5-3; D not certain. TRBV5-3 carries the ORF label, with uncertain function. The V and J ends lost 10 bases and 0 bases respectively, with 11 bases between them. This CDR3 has 14 amino acids. CDR3 region: CAAAALSGANVLTF. Here the CDR3 DNA reads TGTGCCGCGGCGGCACTCTCTGGGGCCAACGTCCTGACTTTC.

CDR3 in amino acids: CAGRTARDRSYNSPLHF. In nucleotides, the CDR3 is TGTGCCGGAAGAACCGCCCGGGACAGATCCTATAATTCACCCCTCCACTTT. The chain links TRBV28 to TRBJ1-6; 7 bases are a match to TRBD1. Germline trimming cut 11 bases from V and 1 base from J; bases unmatched to any gene: 14. The CDR3 consists of 17 residues. The V gene's germline CDR1 is MDHEN and CDR2 SYDVKM.

This clone turned up a few times. J is TRBJ1-4 and V is TRBV28, with a tentative D call TRBD1 (5 bases). The germline V gene encodes CDR1 MDHEN and CDR2 SYDVKM. With 2 bases removed from V and 0 bases from J, the gap between germline ends came to 10 bases. This CDR3 spans 16 amino acids. The chain's CDR3 is CASSLQGPATNEKLFF. The CDR3 nucleotides are TGTGCCAGCAGTTTACAGGGCCCGGCAACTAATGAAAAACTGTTTTTT.

The J gene is TRBJ1-2, the V gene TRBV27; D perhaps matches TRBD1 (6 bases). Germline CDR1 MNHEY, CDR2 SMNVEV (reference sequence). The CDR3 totals 15 residues. V lost 0 bases and J lost 8, with 16 bases in between. The CDR3 DNA follows: TGTGCCAGCAGTTTATCGAGGGGGACAACGCGCGGCTACACCTTC. It is translated as CASSLSRGTTRGYTF.

This clone was counted once. The chain is built from TRBV19 and TRBJ1-1, with a weak D call TRBD1 (5 bases). The V end was cut by 5 bases, the J end by 5 bases, with 15 bases between. Germline V lookup: CDR1 LNHDA, CDR2 SQIVND (reference sequence). This CDR3 contains 14 residues. The CDR3 DNA follows: TGTGCCAGTAGTGCTGCGGGACTTGGGACTGAAGCTTTCTTT. Its protein product is CASSAAGLGTEAFF. Full variable domain (outside the CDR3, taken from reference TRBV19 and TRBJ1-1): DGGITQSPKYLFRKEGQNVTLSCEQNLNHDAMYWYRQDPGQGLRLIYYSQIVNDFQKGDIAEGYSVSREKKESFPLTVTSAQKNPTAFYLCASSAAGLGTEAFFGQGTRLTVV.

The rearrangement links TRBV18 to TRBJ2-5; 11 nucleotides agree with TRBD2. The CDR3 is 17 residues long. Germline V gene lookup returns CDR1 KGHSH and CDR2 LQKENI. V lost 4 bases, J lost 3 bases, and 10 bases stayed unmatched. CDR3 coding DNA: TGTGCCAGCTCACGCCTCCCGGGACTAGCGGTTAAAGAGACCCAGTACTTC. Encoded protein: CASSRLPGLAVKETQYF.

The chain is built from TRBV6-4 and TRBJ2-3, with D tentatively TRBD2 (6 bases). CDR3 length equals 15 residues. Germline V CDR1 and CDR2: MRHNA, SNTAGT. V lost 3 bases and J lost 4, with 14 bases in between. CDR3 in amino acids: CASSEHAGGSDTQYF. Written as DNA, the CDR3 is TGTGCCAGCAGTGAGCACGCCGGAGGGTCAGATACGCAGTATTTT.

The V call is TRBV7-8, the J call TRBJ1-3; D is unresolved. The CDR3 length is 13 residues. Germline loops: CDR1 SGHVS, CDR2 FQNEAQ. The ends were cut back, 6 bases at V and 4 bases at J, with 10 bases in the middle. The CDR3 sequence is CASSPVPGNTIYF. The CDR3 nucleotides read TGTGCCAGCAGTCCAGTCCCGGGAAACACCATATATTTT.

The rearrangement joins TRBV6-4 to TRBJ2-3; 8 positions match TRBD2. Germline V gene sequence: CDR1 MRHNA, CDR2 SNTAGT. The CDR3 sequence is 15 residues long. The V segment lost 3 bases and the J segment 0 bases; nucleotides outside the gene matches: 2. The CDR3 loop reads CASSDLAGSTDTQYF. DNA of the CDR3: TGTGCCAGCAGTGATTTAGCGGGGAGCACAGATACGCAGTATTTT.

This clone was found once. This chain uses TRBV28 with TRBJ2-2; 8 positions agree with TRBD2. V lost 8 bases, J lost 0 bases, and 8 bases stayed unmatched. The germline V gene has CDR1 MDHEN and CDR2 SYDVKM. The CDR3 runs to 16 residues. CDR3 residues: CASFLAGHANTGELFF. The CDR3 coding sequence is TGTGCCAGCTTCTTAGCGGGGCACGCGAACACCGGGGAGCTGTTTTTT.

The chain has TRBV9 and TRBJ1-1; weak D call: TRBD1 (5 bases). The CDR3 contains 13 residues. The germline CDR1 and CDR2 sequences are SGDLS and YYNGEE. Deletions cut 9 bases from V and 2 bases from J, with 14 bases between. The CDR3 region is CATGKGTNTEAFF. CDR3 DNA: TGTGCCACAGGGAAGGGGACTAACACTGAAGCTTTCTTT.

The V gene is TRBV7-2, the J gene TRBJ2-5; 12 bases fit TRBD2. The CDR3 is 16 residues long. Looked up from germline, CDR1 is SGHTA and CDR2 is FQGNSA. J lost 5 bases, V lost 2 bases, and 6 bases had no gene match. The CDR3 is CASSLRLAGGYETQYF. In DNA, the CDR3 is TGTGCCAGCAGCTTAAGGCTAGCGGGGGGGTATGAGACCCAGTACTTC.